This TCR beta chain was sequenced in a study of shared clonotypes between healthy human individuals. Method: immunoSEQ multiplex PCR; TCRdb's copy keeps in-frame clones and lacks some. The sample gives about 2 million clones, approximately 95% of which show up once; 0.1% to 0.15% is in the top ten. CDR1 and CDR2 from the germline V gene are LNHDA and SQIVND (reference sequence). Trimming took off 3 bases at V and 6 bases at J, with 12 bases between the two ends. CDR3 length equals 14 residues. The sample taken for sequencing was naive CD4+ T cells sorted from blood. Subset indicated: CD45RA+ positively selected. The J gene is TRBJ1-5, the V gene TRBV19, with no clear D. The clonotype was recovered from a man younger than 35 in good health. CDR3 nucleotide sequence: TGTGCCAGTAGTATGGAAGGGTTCAGTCAGCCCCAGCATTTT. Its protein product is CASSMEGFSQPQHF.